One sample yielded the 32 T cell receptor beta chains listed below, sequenced in a study of blood T cell repertoires in COVID-19. Clones were sequenced by immunoSEQ multiplex PCR, and TCRdb holds only the in-frame ones, with some missing. This sample yields about 75,000 clones, of which around 90% are seen a single time; over 2.5% belongs to the top ten. The material sequenced was peripheral blood. These receptors were collected from a human donor in a cohort sampled during active COVID-19.

The chain is built from TRBV7-9 and TRBJ2-1, with D possibly matching TRBD2 (6 bases). The germline V and J ends were trimmed by 4 bases and 8 bases, with 12 bases remaining between them. The CDR3 extends over 13 amino acids. Germline V CDR1 and CDR2: SEHNR, FQNEAQ (reference sequence). CDR3 in amino acids: CASSSPGGDEQFF. For the CDR3, the DNA is TGTGCCAGCAGCTCACCCGGAGGGGATGAGCAGTTCTTC. The full variable domain, in which reference TRBV7-9 and TRBJ2-1 provide the parts outside the CDR3, is DTGVSQNPRHKITKRGQNVTFRCDPISEHNRLYWYRQTLGQGPEFLTYFQNEAQLEKSRLLSDRFSAERPKGSFSTLEIQRTEQGDSAMYLCASSSPGGDEQFFGPGTRLTVL.

The rearrangement joins TRBV5-6 to TRBJ2-1; 12 bases are a match to TRBD1. V was pared by 2 bases and J by 7 bases, with 4 bases of the junction left unmatched. Germline lookup yields CDR1 SGHDT and CDR2 YYEEEE. This CDR3 is built from 15 residues. The CDR3: CASSFGTGGPNEQFF. The CDR3 region has the DNA TGTGCCAGCAGCTTCGGGACAGGGGGCCCTAATGAGCAGTTCTTC.

In regard to this clone: At one end the junction does not follow the germline gene, possibly because of a read error. The V and J genes are TRBV7-2 and TRBJ2-3; TRBD2 aligns across 11 bases. The germline gives CDR1 SGHTA, CDR2 FQGNSA. This CDR3 region has 12 residues. DNA of the CDR3: TGTGCCAGCAGCTTAGGGGGGACTAGCGGCTTCTTT. Its translation: CASSLGGTSGFF.

The chain recombines TRBV18 with TRBJ2-2; D gene unclear. This CDR3 is built from 16 residues. The V end lost 1 base, the J end lost 2 bases, and 11 bases lay between the germline ends. From germline, CDR1 is KGHSH and CDR2 LQKENI. The CDR3 region is CASSPRQTGNTGELFF. The CDR3 coding sequence is TGTGCCAGCTCACCACGTCAAACGGGTAACACCGGGGAGCTGTTTTTT.

The chain has TRBV7-6 and TRBJ2-7; D unresolved. The CDR3 is made up of 13 amino acids. The V gene's germline CDR1 is SGHVS and CDR2 FNYEAQ. Trimming shortened V by 1 base and J by 0 bases, and 4 bases separated the two germline ends. This CDR3 is CASSLDSSYEQYF. The CDR3 DNA reads TGTGCCAGCAGCTTAGATAGCTCCTACGAGCAGTACTTC.

The chain combines TRBV10-3 with TRBJ2-3; the D gene is possibly TRBD1 (7 bases). CDR3 length equals 19 residues. Trimming cost V 8 bases and J 1 base, with 28 bases left between them. From germline, CDR1 is ENHRY and CDR2 SYGVKD. The DNA of the CDR3 is TGTGCCATCGCAGTGCGAGGGGCAGGGGGGTCCCCTGGCACAGATACGCAGTATTTT. It specifies CAIAVRGAGGSPGTDTQYF.

The DNA for the CDR3 is TGTGCCACCAGTGATTTGGGGCGGGAGGGCCCTAATGAGCAGTTCTTC. This gives the protein CATSDLGREGPNEQFF. The chain is built from TRBV24-1 and TRBJ2-1, with 9 bases aligning to TRBD2. The germline V gene has CDR1 KGHDR and CDR2 SFDVKD. CDR3 length equals 16 residues. Trimming cost V 0 bases and J 7 bases; bases outside gene matches: 6.

The chain uses TRBV7-2 and TRBJ2-5, with 8 bases identical to TRBD2. Germline V gene sequence: CDR1 SGHTA, CDR2 FQGNSA. The length of the CDR3 is 18 residues. V dropped 2 bases and J dropped 7; count of bases not matched to a gene: 18. The DNA for the CDR3 is TGTGCCAGCAGCTTATCCTTTAGTTCCGGGGGGGTTCTTGGGACCCAGTACTTC. It specifies CASSLSFSSGGVLGTQYF.

The chain uses TRBV5-4 and TRBJ2-2; TRBD2 is a possible D gene (6 bases). Trimming pared 0 bases from V and 1 base from J, leaving 7 bases between. The CDR3 is 15 residues long. CDR1 is SGHNT, CDR2 YYREEE, per germline (reference sequence). Here the CDR3 reads CASSLAEGNTGELFF. In DNA, the CDR3 is TGTGCCAGCAGCTTGGCGGAGGGGAACACCGGGGAGCTGTTTTTT.

The genes are TRBV12-5 and TRBJ1-4; D perhaps matches TRBD1 (5 bases). The V end lost 6 bases, the J end lost 8 bases, and 22 bases lay between the germline ends. Germline loops: CDR1 LGHNT, CDR2 FRNRAP. The CDR3 runs to 16 residues. DNA of the CDR3: TGTGCTAGTGGGGAGGTATTGGGGAGGGGAGGCGAAAAACTGTTTTTT. Residues: CASGEVLGRGGEKLFF.

The V gene is TRBV7-3, the J gene TRBJ2-5; TRBD1 agrees at 8 bases. J gave up 3 bases and V 7 bases, and 10 bases lay outside the gene matches. This CDR3 is built from 15 residues. Germline V gene sequence: CDR1 SGHTA, CDR2 FQGTGA. CDR3 DNA: TGTGCCAGCAAATTAGGGGCGACAGGGGAAGAGACCCAGTACTTC. Residues: CASKLGATGEETQYF.

This chain links TRBV7-2 with TRBJ1-1; D is unresolved. Deletions cut 5 bases from V and 1 base from J, with 17 bases between. The CDR3 totals 16 residues. Germline V gene data show CDR1 as SGHTA and CDR2 as FQGNSA. The CDR3 sequence: CASSPARAATNTEAFF. CDR3 coding DNA: TGTGCCAGCAGCCCAGCGAGGGCGGCGACGAACACTGAAGCTTTCTTT.

CDR3 sequence: CASSPNPGQVAYEQYF. The CDR3 bases are TGTGCCAGCTCCCCCAATCCGGGACAAGTAGCCTACGAGCAGTACTTC. The rearrangement uses TRBV18 and TRBJ2-7, with D perhaps TRBD1 (6 bases). Trimming shortened V by 6 bases and J by 2 bases, and 20 bases separated the two germline ends. The V gene's germline CDR1 is KGHSH and CDR2 LQKENI. The CDR3 covers 16 residues.

The chain uses TRBV6-2 or TRBV6-3 and TRBJ2-1, with TRBD1 matching 10 bases. CDR1 is MNHEY and CDR2 is SVGEGT in the germline V gene. With V trimmed by 6 bases and J by 2 bases, 4 bases remained unmatched. This CDR3 has 15 residues. The CDR3 bases are TGTGCCAGCAGCTCCGGACAGGGGGCCTACAATGAGCAGTTCTTC. It is translated as CASSSGQGAYNEQFF.

Note on this clone: This specimen includes other DNA sequences encoding the same CDR3. This sequence joins TRBV5-1 and TRBJ2-3; 7 nucleotides agree with TRBD2. This CDR3 spans 14 amino acids. Trimming cost V 2 bases and J 5 bases; bases outside gene matches: 5. Germline CDR1 is SGHRS and CDR2 is YFSETQ. The CDR3 reads CASSLSGGVDTQYF. The CDR3 DNA follows: TGCGCCAGCAGCTTATCGGGGGGTGTAGATACGCAGTATTTT.

Comments on this clone: The junction departs from germline at one end; a sequencing error may be responsible. The rearrangement links TRBV23-1 to TRBJ2-7; 7 bases map to TRBD2. TRBV23-1 is an ORF, and what it does is uncertain. CDR3 length: 11 residues. This CDR3 reads CASSRACGGVF. CDR3 coding DNA: TGCGCCAGCAGTCGTGCGTGTGGGGGGGTTTTC.

This clone has only a few counts. The chain employs TRBV28 and TRBJ1-5, with unresolved D. V lost 5 bases and J 2 bases, leaving 7 bases between the germline ends. The CDR3 has 13 amino acids. Germline values: CDR1 MDHEN, CDR2 SYDVKM. DNA for the CDR3: TGTGCCAGCAGTCGTTTCGGCAATCAGCCCCAGCATTTT. It yields the protein CASSRFGNQPQHF.

The V call is TRBV5-1, the J call TRBJ2-1; 9 nucleotides agree with TRBD2. The V and J ends lost 0 bases and 2 bases, in that order; junction bases with no gene match: 3. Looked up from germline, CDR1 is SGHRS and CDR2 is YFSETQ. This CDR3 region has 16 residues. This CDR3 is CASSLAGLATYNEQFF. Here the CDR3 DNA reads TGCGCCAGCAGCTTGGCCGGACTAGCGACCTACAATGAGCAGTTCTTC.

CDR3 nucleotides: TGTGCCAGCTCACCCCAGGGGGGATCAGGGGGCATCGAGCAGTACTTC. Its protein is CASSPQGGSGGIEQYF. J is TRBJ2-7 and V is TRBV18, with 8 bases identical to TRBD1. The CDR3 contains 16 residues. CDR1 and CDR2 (germline): KGHSH, LQKENI. The V and J ends lost 3 bases and 6 bases, in that order; junction bases with no gene match: 13.

The genes are TRBV5-4 and TRBJ2-7, with D possibly being TRBD1 (7 bases). V was clipped by 4 bases and J by 7 bases, with 18 bases between them. The V gene's germline CDR1 is SGHNT and CDR2 YYREEE (reference sequence). The CDR3 is 14 residues long. CDR3 residues: CASSPGGGPVEQYF. In nucleotides, the CDR3 is TGTGCCAGCAGCCCAGGAGGGGGCCCGGTTGAGCAGTACTTC.

The CDR3 is CASSYSRYGYTF. CDR3 coding DNA: TGTGCCAGCAGTTACTCTCGCTATGGCTACACCTTC. This chain uses TRBV6-5 with TRBJ1-2; D call uncertain. This CDR3 is 12 amino acids long. Deletions cut 0 bases from V and 4 bases from J, with 3 bases between. In germline, CDR1 is MNHEY, CDR2 SVGAGI.

The V and J genes are TRBV5-1 and TRBJ2-6; no definite D call. CDR1 is SGHRS and CDR2 is YFSETQ in the germline V gene. V was cut by 0 bases and J by 1 base, with 5 bases left in between. This CDR3 is built from 15 residues. The CDR3 DNA reads as TGCGCCAGCAGCTTGGTTTTATCTGGGGCCAACGTCCTGACTTTC. Residues: CASSLVLSGANVLTF.

The chain carries TRBV5-6 and TRBJ2-7, with no clear D. Trimming shortened V by 2 bases and J by 3 bases, and 6 bases separated the two germline ends. The CDR3 is made up of 12 amino acids. The germline gives CDR1 SGHDT, CDR2 YYEEEE. Written as DNA, the CDR3 is TGTGCCAGCAGCTTAACTAACTACGAGCAGTACTTC. This encodes CASSLTNYEQYF. Combining the CDR3 with reference TRBV5-6 and TRBJ2-7 gives the whole variable domain DAGVTQSPTHLIKTRGQQVTLRCSPKSGHDTVSWYQQALGQGPQFIFQYYEEEERQRGNFPDRFSGHQFPNYSSELNVNALLLGDSALYLCASSLTNYEQYFGPGTRLTVT.

The chain combines TRBV29-1 with TRBJ2-1; a possible D gene is TRBD1 (5 bases). The CDR3 covers 13 residues. Germline CDR1 reads SQVTM; CDR2 reads ANQGSEA. Trimming cost V 7 bases and J 9 bases, with 19 bases left between them. The CDR3 is CSGRPRELGEQFF. In DNA form, the CDR3 reads TGCAGCGGGCGCCCCAGGGAATTGGGTGAGCAGTTCTTC.

The CDR3 DNA is TGTGCCAGCAGCTTGGGGACAGGGAATATTTTCTACGAGCAGTACTTC. It encodes CASSLGTGNIFYEQYF. J is TRBJ2-7 and V is TRBV5-4, with TRBD1 matching over 8 bases. The CDR3 runs 16 residues. After removal of 0 bases from V and 3 bases from J, the junction contained 8 bases not matched to a gene. Germline CDR1 and CDR2: SGHNT and YYREEE (reference sequence).

This clone was counted only a few times. The V gene is TRBV19, the J gene TRBJ1-4; 7 bases align to TRBD1. Per germline, CDR1 LNHDA and CDR2 SQIVND (reference sequence). There are 15 residues in the CDR3. With 2 bases clipped from V and 7 bases from J, the junction kept 7 bases outside the gene matches. CDR3 bases: TGTGCCAGTAGTATAAAGGGGGCGCGTGGTGAAAAACTGTTTTTT. Translating it yields CASSIKGARGEKLFF.

The chain carries TRBV5-1 and TRBJ2-3; D is undetermined. The CDR3 totals 14 residues. The V and J ends lost 0 bases and 4 bases respectively, with 9 bases between them. CDR1 is SGHRS and CDR2 is YFSETQ in the germline V gene. DNA of the CDR3: TGCGCCAGCAGCTTGGACAGACCCCCAGATACGCAGTATTTT. Encoded protein: CASSLDRPPDTQYF.

This chain connects TRBV29-1 to TRBJ2-3, with a weak D call TRBD1 (5 bases). The CDR3 totals 14 residues. V lost 8 bases and J lost 0, with 15 bases in between. Germline values: CDR1 SQVTM, CDR2 ANQGSEA. CDR3 in DNA: TGCAGCTTTTTTCAGGGTTTAAGCACAGATACGCAGTATTTT. It translates to CSFFQGLSTDTQYF.

CDR3 DNA: TGTGCCAGCAGTCCAGGAAACTATGGCTACACCTTC. Its translation: CASSPGNYGYTF. The V gene is TRBV27, the J gene TRBJ1-2; unclear D gene. The V end was cut by 5 bases, the J end by 2 bases, with 6 bases between. Germline loops: CDR1 MNHEY, CDR2 SMNVEV (reference sequence). The CDR3 runs 12 residues.

This clone occurred once. This rearrangement joins TRBV3-1 (or the pseudogene TRBV3-2) to TRBJ2-3; 7 bases match TRBD2. Germline V CDR1 and CDR2: LGHDT, YNNKEL (reference sequence). J gave up 4 bases and V 4 bases, and 5 bases lay outside the gene matches. This CDR3 spans 14 amino acids. In DNA form, the CDR3 reads TGTGCCAGCAGCCTACTAGCGCGGGCAGATACGCAGTATTTT. Amino acid sequence: CASSLLARADTQYF.

The CDR3 nucleotides read TGTGCCAGCAGCGCGACAGGGGAGGGCGAGCAGTTCTTC. Translating gives CASSATGEGEQFF. The rearrangement joins TRBV7-9 to TRBJ2-1, with a possible D match to TRBD1 (8 bases). V lost 5 bases to trimming and J lost 10 bases, with 15 bases between them. This CDR3 is 13 amino acids long. The germline gives CDR1 SEHNR, CDR2 FQNEAQ (reference sequence).

The chain has TRBV10-1 and TRBJ2-7, with 8 bases aligning to TRBD2. The CDR3 loop spans 15 amino acids. Germline CDR1 and CDR2: WNHNN and SYGVQD (reference sequence). With 1 base clipped from V and 4 bases from J, the junction kept 6 bases outside the gene matches. In DNA form, the CDR3 reads TGCGCCAGCAGTGAGTACGCAGCGGGGGAATACGAGCAGTACTTC. This translates into CASSEYAAGEYEQYF.